These 7 T cell receptor beta chains were sequenced from one sample in a study of cytomegalovirus exposure and HLA in healthy donors. The PCR had 60 Vbeta and 13 Jbeta primers. Using immunoSEQ multiplex PCR, the repertoire was profiled, and TCRdb retains in-frame clones only, with some absent. The sample has 120,000 or so clones, 81% seen once. Sequencing was performed on PBMCs. These TCRs come from a man younger than 35 in good health and CMV-seropositive.

This chain links TRBV10-2 with TRBJ1-2; weak D call: TRBD1 (5 bases). Between the trimmed V and J ends, which lost 2 bases and 8 bases, there was a span of 12 bases. The CDR3 is made up of 13 amino acids. Germline lookup yields CDR1 WSHSY and CDR2 SAAADI. CDR3 amino acids: CASSEAGTGGYTF. DNA of the CDR3: TGCGCCAGCAGTGAGGCGGGGACGGGAGGCTACACCTTC.

The table lists this clone with a few counts. V usage is TRBV4-1 and J usage is TRBJ1-3; 9 bases are a match to TRBD1. V shed 1 base and J 3 bases; nucleotides not matched to a gene: 1. Germline V gene sequence: CDR1 MGHRA, CDR2 YSYEKL. The CDR3 sequence is 15 residues long. In DNA form, the CDR3 reads TGCGCCAGCAGCCAAGGGGACAGGGATGGAAACACCATATATTTT. Translation: CASSQGDRDGNTIYF.

Details on this clone: An end of the junction does not agree with germline; a read error may underlie this. The chain employs TRBV30 and TRBJ2-5; TRBD2 agrees at 8 bases. CDR3 size: 14 residues. CDR1 and CDR2 from the germline V gene are GTSNPN and SVGIG (reference sequence). This CDR3 is CAWSSGGTKEAQYF. Written as DNA, the CDR3 is TGTGCCTGGAGTTCGGGAGGGACTAAAGAGGCCCAGTACTTC.

Details on this clone: One end of the junction is discordant with germline, which a read error may explain. This rearrangement joins TRBV29-1 to TRBJ2-7; 9 bases align to TRBD2. The CDR3 is 10 amino acids. CDR1 and CDR2 (germline): SQVTM, ANQGSEA. CDR3 region: CSVEASGIYF. The CDR3, as DNA: TGCAGCGTCGAAGCTAGCGGGATATACTTC.

This clone was seen only a few times. The CDR3 DNA reads as TGTGCCAGCAGCATGGGACAGGGCGGAAACACCATATATTTT. Translating it yields CASSMGQGGNTIYF. The chain recombines TRBV7-9 with TRBJ1-3, with 9 nucleotides matching TRBD1. The CDR3 consists of 14 residues. The V gene's germline CDR1 is SEHNR and CDR2 FQNEAQ (reference sequence). Trimming at V came to 5 bases and at J to 4 bases, leaving 3 bases not matched to a gene.

V is TRBV4-3 and J is TRBJ2-1; TRBD1 is a possible D gene (5 bases). Germline V CDR1 and CDR2: LGHNA, YSLEER. With 1 base removed from V and 6 bases from J, the gap between germline ends came to 10 bases. The CDR3 totals 14 residues. The DNA of the CDR3 is TGCGCCAGCAGCCAAGCTAGGGGATCCAATGAGCAGTTCTTC. It yields the protein CASSQARGSNEQFF.

The rearrangement uses TRBV19 and TRBJ1-1, with a possible D match to TRBD1 (5 bases). The V gene's germline CDR1 is LNHDA and CDR2 SQIVND (reference sequence). The CDR3 runs to 14 residues. V lost 9 bases to trimming and J lost 4 bases, with 18 bases between them. CDR3 coding DNA: TGTGCCAGCGGGGGGGGAGGGCTCGGCACTGAAGCTTTCTTT. Protein product: CASGGGGLGTEAFF.